The next 22 T cell receptor beta chains were all read from a single sample in a study of regulatory T cells in long-lasting Graves disease. The time point was: persistent/refractory GD, antithyroid drugs over 5 years with positive TRAb. Extracted PBMC RNA gave rise to the TCR library. Libraries of TCR beta came from iRepertoire HTBI primers plus Arm-PCR of CDR3 regions. TCRdb re-analysed the multiplex PCR reads in MiXCR, keeping a single row per CDR3 protein. The table has roughly 430,000 distinct CDR3 sequences, about 21% seen once. The sample in question was peripheral blood mononuclear cells (PBMCs), obtained when the disease was refractory, from a patient treated with antithyroid drugs. The receptors come from a female donor with Graves disease.

This clonotype was seen only a few times. This may arise from a read error, as a much more abundant clone is one base away. The rearrangement joins TRBV28 to TRBJ1-2; tentatively, D is TRBD1 (5 bases). Germline V gives CDR1 MDHEN, CDR2 SYDVKM. This CDR3 has 14 amino acids. CDR3 region: CASSLSGPNYGHTF. As DNA, the CDR3 is TGTGCCAGCAGTTTGTCAGGGCCCAACTATGGCCACACCTTC.

As for this clonotype: Lacking the conserved final phenylalanine or tryptophan, this CDR3 likely reflects a read error. J is TRBJ2-7 and V is TRBV29-1; 10 bases are shared with TRBD1. This CDR3 has 13 residues. CDR1 is SQVTM and CDR2 is ANQGSEA in the germline V gene. The junction had 4 bases not matched to a gene; V was cut back by 6 bases and J by 2 bases. The CDR3 DNA reads TGCAGCGTCGGACAGGGGGGGGCCTACGAGCAGTACCTC. Amino acid sequence: CSVGQGGAYEQYL.

The chain carries TRBV3-1 and TRBJ2-7, with D unclear. V was shortened by 0 bases and J by 2 bases, with 11 bases between the two germline ends. This CDR3 has 15 amino acids. Germline V gives CDR1 LGHDT, CDR2 YNNKEL (reference sequence). Here the CDR3 DNA reads TGTGCCAGCAGCCAAGACCGGGCTCCAACCTACGAGCAGTACTTC. It encodes CASSQDRAPTYEQYF.

This rearrangement joins TRBV5-1 to TRBJ2-5; no clear D gene. CDR3 size: 13 residues. Trimming pared 2 bases from V and 5 bases from J, leaving 10 bases between. In germline, CDR1 is SGHRS, CDR2 YFSETQ. The CDR3 bases are TGCGCCAGCAGCTTACGTGCGAGGGAGACCCAGTACTTC. Protein product: CASSLRARETQYF.

The chain recombines TRBV15 with TRBJ1-2, with 7 positions matching TRBD1. V lost 3 bases and J lost 4; bases outside the gene matches: 14. This CDR3 is 17 amino acids long. Germline V gene lookup returns CDR1 LNHNV and CDR2 YYDKDF (reference sequence). Here the CDR3 DNA reads TGTGCCACCAGCAGCGTCTTTTCAGGGGGTGATCGCTATGGCTACACCTTC. This gives the protein CATSSVFSGGDRYGYTF.

Turning to this clonotype: A much larger clone lies one base from this, so it may be a read error. The chain is built from TRBV28 and TRBJ2-7, with D perhaps given as TRBD1 or TRBD2 (5 bases each). CDR1 is MDHEN, CDR2 SYDVKM, per germline. This CDR3 region has 13 residues. V was clipped by 10 bases and J by 4 bases, with 17 bases between them. DNA for the CDR3: TGTGCCACCCGACTGGGGGAGCAGTACGAGCAGTACTTC. Protein product: CATRLGEQYEQYF.

This clonotype was detected ten times or more. The rearrangement links TRBV3-1 to TRBJ2-5; 9 nucleotides agree with TRBD1. The CDR3 has 14 amino acids. Germline V gene sequence: CDR1 LGHDT, CDR2 YNNKEL (reference sequence). V lost 5 bases and J lost 5; bases outside the gene matches: 6. The DNA for the CDR3 is TGTGCCAGCAGCGACAACAGGGGGCGGGAGACCCAGTACTTC. It specifies CASSDNRGRETQYF.

This clonotype was counted ten times or more. V and J are TRBV15 and TRBJ2-7, with D uncertain. The ends were cut back, 0 bases at V and 1 base at J, with 4 bases in the middle. Germline V gene lookup returns CDR1 LNHNV and CDR2 YYDKDF (reference sequence). The CDR3 has 13 amino acids. The CDR3 DNA reads TGTGCCACCAGCAGAGATGCATCCTACGAGCAGTACTTC. Amino acids: CATSRDASYEQYF.

This clonotype was detected ten times or more. CDR3 amino acids: CASSPYGGITGETQYF. The DNA for the CDR3 is TGTGCCAGCAGCCCCTATGGGGGGATCACGGGAGAGACCCAGTACTTC. The chain recombines TRBV7-9 with TRBJ2-5; a weak D match, TRBD2 (6 bases). CDR3 length equals 16 residues. Germline V gene data show CDR1 as SEHNR and CDR2 as FQNEAQ (reference sequence). Trimming pared 5 bases from V and 4 bases from J, leaving 20 bases between. Combining the CDR3 with reference TRBV7-9 and TRBJ2-5 gives the whole variable domain DTGVSQNPRHKITKRGQNVTFRCDPISEHNRLYWYRQTLGQGPEFLTYFQNEAQLEKSRLLSDRFSAERPKGSFSTLEIQRTEQGDSAMYLCASSPYGGITGETQYFGPGTRLLVL.

The sample holds many counts of this clonotype. In DNA, the CDR3 is TGTGCCAGCAGTGCGGGGCTTTATGAAAAACTGTTTTTT. Residues: CASSAGLYEKLFF. V and J are TRBV2 and TRBJ1-4; a possible D gene is TRBD1 (5 bases). Germline-derived CDR1 and CDR2 are SNHLY and FYNNEI. This CDR3 is built from 13 residues. Trimming took 4 bases from V and 6 from J, leaving 9 bases between them.

The CDR3 region has the DNA TGCAGCGTTCCTAGGGGGACTGAAGCTTTCTTT. It codes for CSVPRGTEAFF. The chain couples TRBV29-1 to TRBJ1-1; tentative D call: TRBD1 (6 bases). The germline CDR1 and CDR2 sequences are SQVTM and ANQGSEA. The CDR3 length is 11 residues. Trimming removed 5 bases at V and 5 bases at J, with 9 bases between.

This rearrangement joins TRBV19 to TRBJ1-1; no clear D. CDR3 length: 11 residues. The germline V gene encodes CDR1 LNHDA and CDR2 SQIVND (reference sequence). Trimming removed 3 bases from V and 4 bases from J, with 3 bases in between. CDR3 amino acids: CASSIATEAFF. The CDR3 DNA sequence: TGTGCCAGTAGTATTGCCACTGAAGCTTTCTTT.

This clonotype showed up many times. This chain links TRBV29-1 with TRBJ2-5; 10 nucleotides line up with TRBD2. The J segment lost 4 bases and the V segment lost 0 bases, leaving 14 bases of the junction unmatched. The germline CDR1 and CDR2 sequences are SQVTM and ANQGSEA. This CDR3 comprises 18 residues. CDR3 sequence (DNA): TGCAGCGTTGAAGATCCAACTAGCGGGGTGGTGGGGGGAGAGACCCAGTACTTC. Protein sequence: CSVEDPTSGVVGGETQYF.

Ten or more counts support this clonotype. This CDR3 reads CASSEEGRGQYEQYF. The CDR3 bases are TGTGCCAGCAGTGAAGAAGGCAGGGGGCAATACGAGCAGTACTTC. The V gene is TRBV6-1, the J gene TRBJ2-7; 8 bases fit TRBD1. Germline V gene data show CDR1 as MNHNS and CDR2 as SASEGT. V was clipped by 1 base and J by 4 bases; unmatched bases: 6. The CDR3 has 15 amino acids.

This chain uses TRBV5-1 with TRBJ2-7; D is ambiguous. The CDR3 is made up of 10 amino acids. Germline V CDR1 and CDR2: SGHRS, YFSETQ. With 9 bases removed from V and 9 bases from J, the gap between germline ends came to 13 bases. CDR3 protein: CATKELGQYF. The CDR3 region has the DNA TGCGCCACCAAAGAGCTCGGGCAGTACTTC.

This chain joins TRBV30 and TRBJ1-3; perhaps TRBD1 as D (5 bases). Germline-derived CDR1 and CDR2 are GTSNPN and SVGIG (reference sequence). CDR3 size: 16 residues. Trimming cost V 3 bases and J 2 bases, with 17 bases left between them. The DNA for the CDR3 is TGTGCCTGGAGGGGGGAACGGGCCGTCGCTGGAAACACCATATATTTT. Protein: CAWRGERAVAGNTIYF.

This clonotype was seen only a few times. V and J are TRBV10-3 and TRBJ1-2; 9 bases line up with TRBD1. Germline V lookup: CDR1 ENHRY, CDR2 SYGVKD. V gave up 7 bases and J gave up 9 bases; unmatched junction bases: 12. The CDR3 extends over 14 amino acids. DNA for the CDR3: TGTGCCATCAATTCGGGGACAGGGACTTTGAGCTACACCTTC. It codes for CAINSGTGTLSYTF.

This chain connects TRBV6-1 to TRBJ2-1, with a possible D match to TRBD1 (5 bases). Trimming shortened V by 6 bases and J by 9 bases, and 9 bases separated the two germline ends. This CDR3 region has 11 residues. The germline gives CDR1 MNHNS, CDR2 SASEGT. CDR3 DNA: TGTGCCAGCAGAAGGGGTAGTGAGCAGTTCTTC. Its translation: CASRRGSEQFF.

V usage is TRBV19 and J usage is TRBJ2-7; 7 bases are shared with TRBD2. Germline V CDR1 and CDR2: LNHDA, SQIVND (reference sequence). J lost 0 bases, V lost 5 bases, and 10 bases had no gene match. The CDR3 runs to 16 residues. CDR3 DNA sequence: TGTGCCAGTAGTCCTTCGAAGCGGGACCTCTCCTACGAGCAGTACTTC. Translation: CASSPSKRDLSYEQYF. Using reference TRBV19 and TRBJ2-7 for the parts outside the CDR3, the full variable domain is DGGITQSPKYLFRKEGQNVTLSCEQNLNHDAMYWYRQDPGQGLRLIYYSQIVNDFQKGDIAEGYSVSREKKESFPLTVTSAQKNPTAFYLCASSPSKRDLSYEQYFGPGTRLTVT.

The chain joins TRBV19 to TRBJ1-1; 7 positions match TRBD1. Germline CDR1 and CDR2: LNHDA and SQIVND (reference sequence). The trim removed 1 base at V and 2 bases at J, leaving 4 bases unmatched. The CDR3 sequence is 15 residues long. The CDR3 here is CASSIAGGANTEAFF. DNA for the CDR3: TGTGCCAGTAGTATAGCAGGGGGGGCCAACACTGAAGCTTTCTTT.

Only a few counts were recorded for this clonotype. J is TRBJ2-2 and V is TRBV15; no definite D call. V shed 0 bases and J shed 5 bases, with 7 bases lying between them. From germline, CDR1 is LNHNV and CDR2 YYDKDF (reference sequence). The CDR3 is 14 residues long. CDR3 loop: CATSRDMGTGELFF. The CDR3 DNA follows: TGTGCCACCAGCAGAGATATGGGGACCGGGGAGCTGTTTTTT.

The V gene is TRBV5-1, the J gene TRBJ2-7; tentatively, D is TRBD2 (6 bases). CDR3 length: 13 amino acids. V shed 5 bases and J shed 2 bases, with 11 bases lying between them. Per germline, CDR1 SGHRS and CDR2 YFSETQ. CDR3 amino acids: CASRGSGTYEQYF. CDR3 in DNA: TGCGCCAGCAGGGGTAGCGGAACCTACGAGCAGTACTTC.